A single sample is the source of the 10 T cell receptor beta chains below, sequenced in a study of cytomegalovirus exposure and HLA in healthy donors. PCR used 60 Vbeta primers and 13 Jbeta primers. Method: immunoSEQ multiplex PCR; TCRdb's copy keeps in-frame clones and lacks some. The table lists about 240,000 clones, approximately 80% of them singletons. What was sequenced was PBMCs. Receptors originate from an older woman in good health and CMV-seropositive.

The gene calls are TRBV28 and TRBJ2-7, with 10 bases fitting TRBD1. V was pared by 6 bases and J by 3 bases, with 8 bases of the junction left unmatched. This CDR3 has 15 residues. Germline CDR1 and CDR2: MDHEN and SYDVKM. The CDR3: CASSSPGQGHYEQYF. The CDR3, as DNA: TGTGCCAGCAGCTCCCCGGGACAGGGGCACTACGAGCAGTACTTC. Full variable domain (remainder filled in from reference TRBV28 and TRBJ2-7): DVKVTQSSRYLVKRTGEKVFLECVQDMDHENMFWYRQDPGLGLRLIYFSYDVKMKEKGDIPEGYSVSREKKERFSLILESASTNQTSMYLCASSSPGQGHYEQYFGPGTRLTVT.

The rearrangement joins TRBV30 to TRBJ2-3; 7 nucleotides line up with TRBD2. Trimming cost V 3 bases and J 9 bases; bases outside gene matches: 6. Germline V CDR1 and CDR2: GTSNPN, SVGIG (reference sequence). This CDR3 is 12 amino acids long. CDR3 sequence: CAWRVSGVTQYF. CDR3 nucleotides: TGTGCCTGGAGGGTGAGCGGGGTAACGCAGTATTTT.

Points on this clone: This sample also contains other DNA sequences that code for the same CDR3. J is TRBJ2-7 and V is TRBV18; 10 bases are shared with TRBD2. The CDR3 totals 15 residues. Germline V gene data show CDR1 as KGHSH and CDR2 as LQKENI. Germline trimming cut 3 bases from V and 4 bases from J; bases unmatched to any gene: 6. Here the CDR3 reads CASSPGLAALYEQYF. The DNA of the CDR3 is TGTGCCAGCTCACCCGGACTAGCGGCCCTTTACGAGCAGTACTTC.

This chain joins TRBV5-4 and TRBJ2-7, with 12 bases matching TRBD2. The CDR3 loop spans 16 amino acids. V gave up 4 bases and J gave up 3 bases; unmatched junction bases: 8. CDR1 SGHNT and CDR2 YYREEE come from the germline V gene (reference sequence). The CDR3 DNA reads TGTGCCAGCAGCCAGATCTCTAGCGGGAGGGTCTACGAGCAGTACTTC. It translates to CASSQISSGRVYEQYF. The complete variable domain, with remaining parts taken from reference TRBV5-4 and TRBJ2-7, reads ETGVTQSPTHLIKTRGQQVTLRCSSQSGHNTVSWYQQALGQGPQFIFQYYREEENGRGNFPPRFSGLQFPNYSSELNVNALELDDSALYLCASSQISSGRVYEQYFGPGTRLTVT.

V is TRBV5-4 and J is TRBJ1-3; TRBD1 aligns across 7 bases. The CDR3 totals 16 residues. V was clipped by 2 bases and J by 3 bases; unmatched bases: 8. Germline lookup yields CDR1 SGHNT and CDR2 YYREEE (reference sequence). CDR3 DNA: TGTGCCAGCAGCTTAAAACAGGGGCCGGTTGGAAACACCATATATTTT. The encoded protein is CASSLKQGPVGNTIYF. Combining the CDR3 with reference TRBV5-4 and TRBJ1-3 gives the whole variable domain ETGVTQSPTHLIKTRGQQVTLRCSSQSGHNTVSWYQQALGQGPQFIFQYYREEENGRGNFPPRFSGLQFPNYSSELNVNALELDDSALYLCASSLKQGPVGNTIYFGEGSWLTVV.

This clone is a singleton in its sample. The J gene is TRBJ2-1, the V gene TRBV10-3, with 7 bases identical to TRBD2. Germline V CDR1 and CDR2: ENHRY, SYGVKD. The J segment lost 3 bases and the V segment lost 8 bases, leaving 4 bases of the junction unmatched. This CDR3 spans 13 amino acids. The CDR3 sequence: CAIQREGYNEQFF. CDR3 coding DNA: TGTGCCATCCAGCGGGAAGGCTACAATGAGCAGTTCTTC.

As DNA, the CDR3 is TGCGCCAGCAGCTTGGTCTTGTACCCTAGCGAGCAGTACTTC. Protein sequence: CASSLVLYPSEQYF. The genes are TRBV5-1 and TRBJ2-7; D is undetermined. V dropped 0 bases and J dropped 6 bases, with 13 bases sitting between them. Germline V gene sequence: CDR1 SGHRS, CDR2 YFSETQ. The CDR3 covers 14 residues.

V gene TRBV7-9 combines with J gene TRBJ2-6, with D tentatively TRBD1 (5 bases). This CDR3 comprises 19 residues. Germline V gene data show CDR1 as SEHNR and CDR2 as FQNEAQ (reference sequence). Trimming left V 1 base short and J 0 bases short, with 16 bases between. The CDR3 DNA reads as TGTGCCAGCAGCTTAGGGCTTCGGACATTAGACTCTGGGGCCAACGTCCTGACTTTC. Translating gives CASSLGLRTLDSGANVLTF.

The J gene is TRBJ2-7, the V gene TRBV5-6; 7 bases align to TRBD2. The germline gives CDR1 SGHDT, CDR2 YYEEEE. Unmatched junction bases numbered 6, after V lost 3 bases and J lost 3 bases. The CDR3 is made up of 14 amino acids. The CDR3: CASSSGTTIYEQYF. CDR3 in DNA: TGTGCCAGCAGCTCCGGGACTACCATCTACGAGCAGTACTTC.

The DNA of the CDR3 is TGTGCCAGTACCACAGGGGGGGGGTACACTGAAGCTTTCTTT. Protein: CASTTGGGYTEAFF. The chain couples TRBV19 to TRBJ1-1; 8 bases fit TRBD1. V shed 7 bases, J shed 3 bases, and the junction held 7 bases outside the gene matches. Germline V lookup: CDR1 LNHDA, CDR2 SQIVND (reference sequence). The CDR3 spans 14 residues.